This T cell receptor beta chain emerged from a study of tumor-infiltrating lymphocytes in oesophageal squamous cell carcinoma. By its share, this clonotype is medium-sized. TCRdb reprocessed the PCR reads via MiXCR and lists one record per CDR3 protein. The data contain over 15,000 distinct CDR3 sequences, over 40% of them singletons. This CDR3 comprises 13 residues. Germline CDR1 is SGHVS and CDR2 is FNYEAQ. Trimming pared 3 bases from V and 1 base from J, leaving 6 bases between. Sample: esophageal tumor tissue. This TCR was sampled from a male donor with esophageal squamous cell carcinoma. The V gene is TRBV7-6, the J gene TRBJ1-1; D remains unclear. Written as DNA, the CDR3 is TGTGCCAGCAGCTTGACGGAGAACACTGAAGCTTTCTTT. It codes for CASSLTENTEAFF.